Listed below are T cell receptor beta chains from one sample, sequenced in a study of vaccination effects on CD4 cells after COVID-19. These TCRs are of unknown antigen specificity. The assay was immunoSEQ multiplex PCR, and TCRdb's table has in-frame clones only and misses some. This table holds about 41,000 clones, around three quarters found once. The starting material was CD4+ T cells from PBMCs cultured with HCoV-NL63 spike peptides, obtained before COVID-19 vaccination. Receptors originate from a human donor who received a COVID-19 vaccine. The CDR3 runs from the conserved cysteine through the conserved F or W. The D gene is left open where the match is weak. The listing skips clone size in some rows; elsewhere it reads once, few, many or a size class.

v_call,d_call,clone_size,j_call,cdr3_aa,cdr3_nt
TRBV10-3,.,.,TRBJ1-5,CAISENEDQPQHF,TGTGCCATCAGTGAGAATGAAGACCAGCCCCAGCATTTT
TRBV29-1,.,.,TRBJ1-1,CSVEATAEAFF,TGCAGCGTTGAAGCGACAGCTGAAGCTTTCTTT
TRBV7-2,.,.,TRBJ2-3,CASSLSGTTDTQYF,TGTGCCAGCAGCTTATCAGGGACAACGGATACGCAGTATTTT
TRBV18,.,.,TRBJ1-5,CASSLDTFNQPQHF,TGTGCCAGCTCACTGGACACATTCAATCAGCCCCAGCATTTT
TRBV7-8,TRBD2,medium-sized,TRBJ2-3,CASSPTGGADTQYF,TGTGCCAGCAGCCCTACGGGGGGGGCAGATACGCAGTATTTT
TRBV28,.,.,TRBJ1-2,CASSLSPGAGDYGYTF,TGTGCCAGCAGTTTATCCCCGGGCGCGGGGGACTATGGCTACACCTTC
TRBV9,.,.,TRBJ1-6,CASSDIRDSPLHF,TGTGCCAGCAGCGACATCAGGGATTCACCCCTCCACTTT
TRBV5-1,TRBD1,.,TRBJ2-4,CASSLGGTGDHIQYF,TGCGCCAGCAGCTTGGGTGGGACAGGGGATCACATTCAGTACTTC
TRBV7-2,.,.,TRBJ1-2,CASSFDAGVGYTF,TGTGCCAGCAGCTTTGATGCAGGGGTGGGCTACACCTTC
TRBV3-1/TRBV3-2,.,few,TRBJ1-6,CASRRDRGEGSPLHF,TGTGCCAGCAGACGAGACCGGGGAGAAGGTTCACCCCTCCACTTT
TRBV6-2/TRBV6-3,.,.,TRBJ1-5,CASSYSTSQPQHF,TGTGCCAGCAGTTACTCGACGAGTCAGCCCCAGCATTTT
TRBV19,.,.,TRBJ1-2,CASSYRANYGYTF,TGTGCCAGTTCCTACAGGGCTAACTATGGCTACACCTTC
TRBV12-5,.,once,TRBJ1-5,CASGLTTGLAQPQHF,TGTGCTAGTGGTTTGACCACAGGGTTAGCTCAGCCCCAGCATTTT
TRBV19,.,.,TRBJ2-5,CASSIQGRQETQYF,TGTGCCAGTAGTATACAGGGTAGGCAGGAGACCCAGTACTTC
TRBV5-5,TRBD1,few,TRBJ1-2,CASRTGQGNYGYTF,TGTGCCAGCAGGACGGGACAGGGGAACTATGGCTACACCTTC
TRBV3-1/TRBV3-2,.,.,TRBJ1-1,CASSQDLRNTEAFF,TGTGCCAGCAGCCAAGATCTTAGGAACACTGAAGCTTTCTTT
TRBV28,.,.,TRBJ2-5,CASSPQGGGLRETQYF,TGTGCCAGCAGTCCACAGGGCGGTGGATTACGAGAGACCCAGTACTTC
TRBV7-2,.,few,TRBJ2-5,CASSLAPGDLQETQYF,TGTGCCAGCAGCTTAGCGCCAGGGGACCTCCAAGAGACCCAGTACTTC
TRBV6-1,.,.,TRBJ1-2,CASSETRASSYGYTF,TGTGCCAGCAGTGAAACCCGCGCCAGTAGCTATGGCTACACCTTC
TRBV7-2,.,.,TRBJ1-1,CASSLDRNTEAFF,TGTGCCAGCAGCTTAGACAGAAACACTGAAGCTTTCTTT
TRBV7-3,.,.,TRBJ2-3,CASSSPTESPDTQYF,TGTGCCAGCAGCTCACCTACAGAGTCCCCAGATACGCAGTATTTT
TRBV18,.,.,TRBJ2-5,CASSPGLSTQETQYF,TGTGCCAGCTCACCGGGCCTCTCCACCCAAGAGACCCAGTACTTC
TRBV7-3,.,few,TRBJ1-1,CASSLAMNTEAFF,TGTGCCAGCAGCCTCGCGATGAACACTGAAGCTTTCTTT
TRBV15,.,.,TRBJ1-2,CATSRVGGYGYTF,TGTGCCACCAGCAGAGTCGGGGGGTATGGCTACACCTTC
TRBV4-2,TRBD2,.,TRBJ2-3,CASSQVGTSGDTQYF,TGTGCCAGCAGCCAAGTGGGGACTAGCGGAGATACGCAGTATTTT
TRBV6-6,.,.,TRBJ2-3,CASSYAQTDTQYF,TGTGCCAGCAGTTACGCGCAGACAGATACGCAGTATTTT
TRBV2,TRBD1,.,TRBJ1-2,CASSEQGQGSGYTF,TGTGCCAGCAGTGAACAGGGACAGGGGAGTGGCTACACCTTC
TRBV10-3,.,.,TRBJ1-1,CAIAGTPMNTEAFF,TGTGCCATCGCCGGCACTCCTATGAACACTGAAGCTTTCTTT
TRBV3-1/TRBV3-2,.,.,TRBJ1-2,CASSQDHGGSGYTF,TGTGCCAGCAGCCAAGATCATGGTGGTTCTGGCTACACCTTC
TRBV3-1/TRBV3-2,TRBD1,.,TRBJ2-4,CASRPRTGLAKNIQYF,TGTGCCAGCAGACCCAGGACAGGGTTAGCCAAAAACATTCAGTACTTC
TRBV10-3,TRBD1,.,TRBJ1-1,CAISVSQGTLNTEAFF,TGTGCCATCAGTGTTTCACAGGGGACGTTGAACACTGAAGCTTTCTTT
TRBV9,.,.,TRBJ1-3,CASSPDRNSGNTIYF,TGTGCCAGCAGCCCGGACAGAAACTCTGGAAACACCATATATTTT
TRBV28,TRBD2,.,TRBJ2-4,CASKGGGAKNIQYF,TGTGCCAGCAAGGGCGGGGGAGCCAAAAACATTCAGTACTTC
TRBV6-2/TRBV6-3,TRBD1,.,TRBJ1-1,CASSQGQGKAFF,TGTGCCAGCAGCCAGGGACAGGGGAAAGCTTTCTTT
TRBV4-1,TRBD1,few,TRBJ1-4,CASSQDGTGGEKLFF,TGCGCCAGCAGCCAAGATGGAACAGGGGGGGAAAAACTGTTTTTT
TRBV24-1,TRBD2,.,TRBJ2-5,CATSEPSGGRYQETQYF,TGTGCCACCAGTGAGCCTAGCGGGGGACGATACCAAGAGACCCAGTACTTC
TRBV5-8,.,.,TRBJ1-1,CASSLEQGPAYTEAFF,TGTGCCAGCAGCTTGGAGCAGGGACCAGCTTATACTGAAGCTTTCTTT
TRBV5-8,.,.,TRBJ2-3,CASPTLPGKYLTDTQYF,TGTGCCAGCCCCACTCTCCCAGGGAAATACCTTACAGATACGCAGTATTTT
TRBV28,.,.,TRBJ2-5,CASSLRGAGETQYF,TGTGCCAGCAGTTTACGGGGGGCTGGAGAGACCCAGTACTTC
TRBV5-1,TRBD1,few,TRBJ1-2,CASSSQGANYGYTF,TGCGCCAGCAGCTCGCAGGGGGCTAACTATGGCTACACCTTC
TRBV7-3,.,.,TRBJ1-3,CASSPGEAGSSGNTIYF,TGTGCCAGCAGCCCCGGAGAAGCCGGGAGCTCTGGAAACACCATATATTTT
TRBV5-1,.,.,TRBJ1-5,CASSLSSNQPQHF,TGCGCCAGCAGCTTATCTAGCAATCAGCCCCAGCATTTT
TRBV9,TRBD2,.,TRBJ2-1,CASSTGLAGYNEQFF,TGTGCCAGCAGCACGGGACTAGCGGGCTACAATGAGCAGTTCTTC
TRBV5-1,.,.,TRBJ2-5,CASSLRPEETQYF,TGCGCCAGCAGCCTCCGACCCGAAGAGACCCAGTACTTC
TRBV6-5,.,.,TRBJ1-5,CASIGQTYSNQPQHF,TGTGCCAGCATCGGACAGACGTATAGCAATCAGCCCCAGCATTTT